This T cell receptor (beta chain) was documented in a study of shared clonotypes between healthy human individuals. Study-wide results and limits: Enrolling few donors narrowed the genetic and exposure-history diversity that was represented. Rarefaction indicated that sorted-subset sequencing remained incomplete although depth was large.

Subsets obtained from CD4+ cells comprised CD45RA+ naive and CD45RA-negative memory cells. Details on this clone: What it recognizes is unknown.

CDR1 is SGHDN and CDR2 is FVKESK in the germline V gene. This CDR3 spans 12 amino acids. With 5 bases removed from V and 6 bases from J, the gap between germline ends came to 11 bases. On sorted subsets, replicate PCRs used 200 to 250 ng DNA, or 31,000 or so T cell genomes. Produced via immunoSEQ multiplex PCR; TCRdb's table is partial and in-frame only. The sample holds 2 million to 2.5 million clones, around 93% seen once. The clonotype originates from a young man in good health. Some clones in this sample may be carry-over from other donors' samples. Source material: naive CD4+ T cells from PBMCs. Regarding subset: CD45RA+ positively selected. The rearrangement links TRBV14 to TRBJ2-7; D may be TRBD2 (7 bases). This chain's CDR3 is CASSKGGVEQYF. CDR3 DNA sequence: TGTGCCAGCAGCAAAGGGGGGGTCGAGCAGTACTTC. Full variable domain (outside the CDR3, taken from reference TRBV14 and TRBJ2-7): EAGVTQFPSHSVIEKGQTVTLRCDPISGHDNLYWYRRVMGKEIKFLLHFVKESKQDESGMPNNRFLAERTGGTYSTLKVQPAELEDSGVYFCASSKGGVEQYFGPGTRLTVT.